The source of this TCR beta chain is a study of blood T cell repertoires in COVID-19. Study context: PBMCs, B-cell-depleted T cells, or T cells were the source of the cDNA or gDNA that made up the material.

CDR3 length: 16 amino acids. Per germline, CDR1 PRHDT and CDR2 FYEKMQ (reference sequence). Trimming removed 1 base from V and 3 bases from J; junction bases left unmatched: 9. As processed by the authors: The assay estimated nucleated cells by amplifying reference gene primers. Libraries were prepared by immunoSEQ multiplex PCR; TCRdb keeps only in-frame clonotypes and omits some of them. V, J and clone size derive from that table, while D and trimming were established from the DNA sequence. The sample has 200,000 to 300,000 clones, roughly four fifths seen once. The sequence derives from a man in his fifties with acute or convalescent COVID-19. Material for sequencing was peripheral blood. The rearrangement joins TRBV13 to TRBJ2-7, with 7 bases identical to TRBD2. In DNA, the CDR3 is TGTGCCAGCAGCTTAGCTGGCGGGAGTAGAGGCTACGAGCAGTACTTC. Protein product: CASSLAGGSRGYEQYF.